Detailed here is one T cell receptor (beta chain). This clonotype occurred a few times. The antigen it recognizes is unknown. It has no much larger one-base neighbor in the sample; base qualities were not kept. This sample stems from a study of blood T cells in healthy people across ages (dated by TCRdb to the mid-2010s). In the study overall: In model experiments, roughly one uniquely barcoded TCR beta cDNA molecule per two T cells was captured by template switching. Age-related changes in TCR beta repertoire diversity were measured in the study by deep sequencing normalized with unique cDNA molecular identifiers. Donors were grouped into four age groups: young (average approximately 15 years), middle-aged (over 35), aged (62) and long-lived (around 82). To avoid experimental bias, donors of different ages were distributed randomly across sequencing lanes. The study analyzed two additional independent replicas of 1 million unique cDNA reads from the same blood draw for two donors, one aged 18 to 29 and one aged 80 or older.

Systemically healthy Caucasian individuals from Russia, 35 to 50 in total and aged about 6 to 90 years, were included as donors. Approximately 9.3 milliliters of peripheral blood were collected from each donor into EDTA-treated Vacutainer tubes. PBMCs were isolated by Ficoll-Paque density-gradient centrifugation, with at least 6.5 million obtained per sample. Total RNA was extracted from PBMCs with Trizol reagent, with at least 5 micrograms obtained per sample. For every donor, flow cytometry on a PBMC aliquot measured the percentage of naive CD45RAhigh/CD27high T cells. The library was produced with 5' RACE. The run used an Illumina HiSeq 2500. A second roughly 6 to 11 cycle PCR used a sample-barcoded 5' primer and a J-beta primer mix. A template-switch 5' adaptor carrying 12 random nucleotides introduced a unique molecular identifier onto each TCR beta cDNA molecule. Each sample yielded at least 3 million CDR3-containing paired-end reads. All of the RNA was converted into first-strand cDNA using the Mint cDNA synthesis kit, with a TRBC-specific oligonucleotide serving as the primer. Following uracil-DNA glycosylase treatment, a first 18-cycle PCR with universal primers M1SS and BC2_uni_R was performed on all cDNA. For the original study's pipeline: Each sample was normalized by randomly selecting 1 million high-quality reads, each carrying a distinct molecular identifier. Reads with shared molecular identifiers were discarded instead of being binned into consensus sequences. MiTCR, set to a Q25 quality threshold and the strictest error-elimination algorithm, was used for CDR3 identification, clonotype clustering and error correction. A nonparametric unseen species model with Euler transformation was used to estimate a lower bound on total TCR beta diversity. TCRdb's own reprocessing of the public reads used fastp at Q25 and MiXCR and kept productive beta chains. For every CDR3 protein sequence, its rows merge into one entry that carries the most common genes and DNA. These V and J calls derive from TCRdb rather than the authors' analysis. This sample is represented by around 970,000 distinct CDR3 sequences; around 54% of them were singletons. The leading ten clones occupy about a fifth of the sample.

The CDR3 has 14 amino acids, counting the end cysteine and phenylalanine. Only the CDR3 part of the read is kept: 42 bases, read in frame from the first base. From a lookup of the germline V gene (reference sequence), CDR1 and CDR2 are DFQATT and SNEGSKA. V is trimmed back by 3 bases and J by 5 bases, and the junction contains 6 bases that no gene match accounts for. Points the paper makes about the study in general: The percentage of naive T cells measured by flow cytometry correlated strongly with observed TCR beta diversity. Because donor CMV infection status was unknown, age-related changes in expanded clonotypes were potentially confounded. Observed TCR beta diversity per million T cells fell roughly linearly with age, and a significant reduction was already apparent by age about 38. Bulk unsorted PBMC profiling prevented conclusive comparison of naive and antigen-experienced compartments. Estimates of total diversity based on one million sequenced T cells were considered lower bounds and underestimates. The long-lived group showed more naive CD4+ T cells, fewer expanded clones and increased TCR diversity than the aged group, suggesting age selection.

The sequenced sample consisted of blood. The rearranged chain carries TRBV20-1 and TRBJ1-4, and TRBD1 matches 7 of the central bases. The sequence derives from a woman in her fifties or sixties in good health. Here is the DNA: TGCAGTGCTAGTCACGGGACAGCCAATGAAAAACTGTTTTTT. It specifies CSASHGTANEKLFF.